The entry below gives a single TCR beta chain sequence along with its context. No antigen is known for it. This entry is derived from a study of a mutant IDH1 vaccine in newly diagnosed glioma. Study-level findings and limits: The vaccine induced immune responses, and these occurred in around 93% of patients.

V lost 5 bases and J 6 bases, leaving 13 bases between the germline ends. The CDR3 spans 13 residues. Germline CDR1 and CDR2: SGHNT and YENEEA. TCRdb keeps only in-frame clones here, not all; method: immunoSEQ multiplex PCR. The table includes about 50,000 clones, more than 80% detected once. The time point denotes: baseline, week 1 (first vaccination visit). Treatment described: pre-vaccination baseline after standard-of-care therapy. This TCR came from a middle-aged man with glioma. The material was PBMCs, obtained from a glioma patient treated with radiotherapy, temozolomide or both. V and J are TRBV11-3 and TRBJ2-5, with D tentatively TRBD2 (6 bases). The CDR3 sequence is CASSPAGLQTQYF. Here the CDR3 DNA reads TGTGCCAGCAGCCCAGCGGGTCTCCAGACCCAGTACTTC.